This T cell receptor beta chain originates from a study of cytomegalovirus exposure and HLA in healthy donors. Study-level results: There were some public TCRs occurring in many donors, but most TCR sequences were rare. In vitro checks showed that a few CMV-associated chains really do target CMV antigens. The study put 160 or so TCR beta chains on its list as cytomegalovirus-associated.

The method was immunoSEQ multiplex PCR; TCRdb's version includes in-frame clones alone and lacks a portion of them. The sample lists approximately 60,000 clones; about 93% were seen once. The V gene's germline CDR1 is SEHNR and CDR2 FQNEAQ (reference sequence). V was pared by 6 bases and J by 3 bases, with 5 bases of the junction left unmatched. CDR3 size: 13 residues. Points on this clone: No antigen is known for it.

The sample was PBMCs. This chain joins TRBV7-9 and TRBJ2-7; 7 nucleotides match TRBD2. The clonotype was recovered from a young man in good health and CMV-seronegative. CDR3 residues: CASSPGGGYEQYF. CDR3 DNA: TGTGCCAGCAGTCCTGGCGGGGGCTACGAGCAGTACTTC.